The rows below give T cell receptor beta chains drawn from one sample of a study of blood T cell repertoires in COVID-19. Clones were sequenced by immunoSEQ multiplex PCR, and TCRdb holds only the in-frame ones, with some missing. The table includes 450,000 or so clones, about nine tenths detected once. Sequenced material: PBMCs or T cells enriched from blood (not recorded which). The receptors were gathered from a young man who had recovered from COVID-19. The CDR3 runs from the conserved cysteine through the conserved F or W. Fields, in order: clone size, V gene, D gene, J gene, CDR3 DNA, CDR3 protein. D genes are given only for firm matches. Where a row states a size, it is once, few, many or the class of an expanded clone; other rows omit it.

clone_size: -
v_call: TRBV3-1/TRBV3-2
d_call: TRBD2
j_call: TRBJ2-5
cdr3_nt: TGTGCCAGCAGCCTTGGGACTAGCGGAGAGACCCAGTACTTC
cdr3_aa: CASSLGTSGETQYF

clone_size: -
v_call: TRBV12-3/TRBV12-4
d_call: -
j_call: TRBJ1-1
cdr3_nt: TGTGCCAGCAGTTTCGGGTTTGAAGCTTTCTTT
cdr3_aa: CASSFGFEAFF

clone_size: -
v_call: TRBV27
d_call: TRBD2
j_call: TRBJ2-7
cdr3_nt: TGTGCCAGCAGTAGGACTAGTGGGGAGCAGTACTTC
cdr3_aa: CASSRTSGEQYF

clone_size: -
v_call: TRBV6-5
d_call: TRBD1
j_call: TRBJ1-3
cdr3_nt: TGTGCCAGCAGCGGGGGACAGGCTGGAAACACCATATATTTT
cdr3_aa: CASSGGQAGNTIYF

clone_size: -
v_call: TRBV9
d_call: TRBD2
j_call: TRBJ2-2
cdr3_nt: TGTGCCAGCAGCGTCGCTCCGGGGGGACTCGCTTATGGGACCGGGGAGCTGTTTTTT
cdr3_aa: CASSVAPGGLAYGTGELFF

clone_size: -
v_call: TRBV20-1
d_call: -
j_call: TRBJ2-5
cdr3_nt: TGCAGTGCTAGTGATGCGGGTTCTGTCACCCAAGAGACCCAGTACTTC
cdr3_aa: CSASDAGSVTQETQYF

clone_size: -
v_call: TRBV24-1
d_call: -
j_call: TRBJ2-3
cdr3_nt: TGTGCCACCAGTGATACTCGCACTCTAGCTGGGAGAGGAGATACGCAGTATTTT
cdr3_aa: CATSDTRTLAGRGDTQYF

clone_size: -
v_call: TRBV7-2
d_call: -
j_call: TRBJ1-3
cdr3_nt: TGTGCCAGCAGCTTAGACTACAGGGCTGGAAACACCATATATTTT
cdr3_aa: CASSLDYRAGNTIYF

clone_size: -
v_call: TRBV29-1
d_call: TRBD2
j_call: TRBJ2-7
cdr3_nt: TGCAGCGTTGACGGCGGGAGTAGGTACGAGCAGTACTTC
cdr3_aa: CSVDGGSRYEQYF

clone_size: -
v_call: TRBV13
d_call: TRBD1
j_call: TRBJ2-7
cdr3_nt: TGTGCCAGCAGCTTGTTCCAGACAGGGGGTGCCGAGCAGTACTTC
cdr3_aa: CASSLFQTGGAEQYF

clone_size: -
v_call: TRBV29-1
d_call: -
j_call: TRBJ1-1
cdr3_nt: TGCAGCGTAGCTGCGGGGAACACTGAAGCTTTCTTT
cdr3_aa: CSVAAGNTEAFF

clone_size: -
v_call: TRBV2
d_call: -
j_call: TRBJ1-5
cdr3_nt: TGTGCCAGCAGTGATAGGGGGGGTCCGCAGCCCCAGCATTTT
cdr3_aa: CASSDRGGPQPQHF

clone_size: -
v_call: TRBV28
d_call: TRBD1
j_call: TRBJ1-3
cdr3_nt: TGTGCCAGCAGTTTGGGAGAGGACAGGGAGGGAAACACCATATATTTT
cdr3_aa: CASSLGEDREGNTIYF

clone_size: -
v_call: TRBV7-3
d_call: TRBD2
j_call: TRBJ2-3
cdr3_nt: TGTGCCAGCAGCTTAACGGCTAGCGGGAGTTTCACAGATACGCAGTATTTT
cdr3_aa: CASSLTASGSFTDTQYF

clone_size: -
v_call: TRBV27
d_call: TRBD1
j_call: TRBJ1-1
cdr3_nt: TGTGCCAGCAGTTGGGCAGGGGGCCTCACTGAAGCTTTCTTT
cdr3_aa: CASSWAGGLTEAFF

clone_size: -
v_call: TRBV4-1
d_call: TRBD2
j_call: TRBJ2-7
cdr3_nt: TGCGCCAGCAGCCGCGGTGCAAGCGGGATACTCGAGCAGTACTTC
cdr3_aa: CASSRGASGILEQYF

clone_size: -
v_call: TRBV18
d_call: TRBD2
j_call: TRBJ2-7
cdr3_nt: TGTGCCAGCTCACCCCTAGCGGGCCCTTCCTACGAGCAGTACTTC
cdr3_aa: CASSPLAGPSYEQYF

clone_size: -
v_call: TRBV6-5
d_call: -
j_call: TRBJ1-1
cdr3_nt: TGTGCCAGCAGTTACTCTTGGCAGGGAAACACTGAAGCTTTCTTT
cdr3_aa: CASSYSWQGNTEAFF

clone_size: -
v_call: TRBV29-1
d_call: -
j_call: TRBJ2-1
cdr3_nt: TGCAGCGTTGACTCTAGCGCCCGAACCTACAATGAGCAGTTCTTC
cdr3_aa: CSVDSSARTYNEQFF

clone_size: -
v_call: TRBV6-5
d_call: TRBD1
j_call: TRBJ2-3
cdr3_nt: TGTGCCGCGACAGGGAGTGGCACAGATACGCAGTATTTT
cdr3_aa: CAATGSGTDTQYF

clone_size: -
v_call: TRBV2
d_call: TRBD1
j_call: TRBJ1-2
cdr3_nt: TGTGCCGGGACAGGGGGTATTTACATTGGCGATGGCTACACCTTC
cdr3_aa: CAGTGGIYIGDGYTF

clone_size: few
v_call: TRBV7-8
d_call: TRBD2
j_call: TRBJ2-7
cdr3_nt: TGTGCCAGCAGCCACCTGGGGGGAGCGGGAGACGAGCAGTACTTC
cdr3_aa: CASSHLGGAGDEQYF

clone_size: -
v_call: TRBV28
d_call: TRBD1
j_call: TRBJ2-1
cdr3_nt: TGTGCCATCAAGGGGACAGGGAACAGAGGGGGCAATGAGCAGTTCTTC
cdr3_aa: CAIKGTGNRGGNEQFF

clone_size: -
v_call: TRBV28
d_call: TRBD2
j_call: TRBJ2-1
cdr3_nt: TGTGCCAGCAGTTTCTTGGCGGGAGGGCCTACTGAGCAGTTCTTC
cdr3_aa: CASSFLAGGPTEQFF

clone_size: few
v_call: TRBV28
d_call: -
j_call: TRBJ2-6
cdr3_nt: TGTGCCAGCATTAGCTCTGGGGCCAACGTCCTGACTTTC
cdr3_aa: CASISSGANVLTF

clone_size: -
v_call: TRBV11-3
d_call: -
j_call: TRBJ1-1
cdr3_nt: TGTGCCAGCAGCTTATCCGGTGAAGCTTTCTTT
cdr3_aa: CASSLSGEAFF

clone_size: once
v_call: TRBV24-1
d_call: TRBD1
j_call: TRBJ2-2
cdr3_nt: TGTGCCACCAGCGACAGGGCCCCCAAGAACACCGGGGAGCTGTTTTTT
cdr3_aa: CATSDRAPKNTGELFF

clone_size: -
v_call: TRBV5-4
d_call: TRBD2
j_call: TRBJ2-1
cdr3_nt: TGTGCCAGCAGCCTCCCAGCGGGAGTGAGCAATGAGCAGTTCTTC
cdr3_aa: CASSLPAGVSNEQFF

clone_size: -
v_call: TRBV19
d_call: TRBD1
j_call: TRBJ1-1
cdr3_nt: TGTGCCAGTAGTACGCGACAGGGGGCGCGGGACACTGAAGCTTTCTTT
cdr3_aa: CASSTRQGARDTEAFF

clone_size: -
v_call: TRBV7-2
d_call: TRBD1
j_call: TRBJ1-2
cdr3_nt: TGTGCCAGCAGCTCCTACCGGGACAGCGATGGCTACACCTTC
cdr3_aa: CASSSYRDSDGYTF

clone_size: -
v_call: TRBV19
d_call: -
j_call: TRBJ1-5
cdr3_nt: TGTGCCAGTAGTCCCCGGGTAGGTTCGACTAGCAATCAGCCCCAGCATTTT
cdr3_aa: CASSPRVGSTSNQPQHF

clone_size: -
v_call: TRBV4-1
d_call: TRBD1
j_call: TRBJ1-1
cdr3_nt: TGCGCCAGCAGCCAAGGGAGACAGGGTACTAGGACTGAAGCTTTCTTT
cdr3_aa: CASSQGRQGTRTEAFF

clone_size: -
v_call: TRBV7-6
d_call: TRBD2
j_call: TRBJ2-7
cdr3_nt: TGTGCCAGCAGCAGAGGGACTAGCGGGACGTACGTGGAGCAGTACTTC
cdr3_aa: CASSRGTSGTYVEQYF

clone_size: -
v_call: TRBV28
d_call: TRBD1
j_call: TRBJ1-1
cdr3_nt: TGTGCCAGCAGTTTATTTGGCAGGGGGCACACTGAAGCTTTCTTT
cdr3_aa: CASSLFGRGHTEAFF

clone_size: -
v_call: TRBV3-1/TRBV3-2
d_call: TRBD2
j_call: TRBJ2-3
cdr3_nt: TGTGCCAGCAGCCAAGTAGCGGGGGGCACAGATACGCAGTATTTT
cdr3_aa: CASSQVAGGTDTQYF

clone_size: few
v_call: TRBV29-1
d_call: TRBD1
j_call: TRBJ1-5
cdr3_nt: TGCAGCGCTTCCGGGACAGGGGGCCAGCCCCAGCATTTT
cdr3_aa: CSASGTGGQPQHF

clone_size: -
v_call: TRBV6-6
d_call: TRBD1
j_call: TRBJ1-2
cdr3_nt: TGTGCCAGCAGTACCACAGGGGGCAGGGTCTATGGCTACACCTTC
cdr3_aa: CASSTTGGRVYGYTF

clone_size: -
v_call: TRBV4-1
d_call: -
j_call: TRBJ2-1
cdr3_nt: TGCGCCAGCAGGGCAGGGTTAGCCTCCTACAATGAGCAGTTCTTC
cdr3_aa: CASRAGLASYNEQFF

clone_size: few
v_call: TRBV2
d_call: TRBD1
j_call: TRBJ1-3
cdr3_nt: TGTGCCAGCAGCGGACAGGGATTGGCGACTAGTGCTGGAAACACCATATATTTT
cdr3_aa: CASSGQGLATSAGNTIYF

clone_size: few
v_call: TRBV28
d_call: TRBD1
j_call: TRBJ2-7
cdr3_nt: TGTGCCAGCAGTTTGGGGACAGGGAGGGAGCAGTACTTC
cdr3_aa: CASSLGTGREQYF

clone_size: -
v_call: TRBV6-1
d_call: TRBD1
j_call: TRBJ1-5
cdr3_nt: TGTGCCAGCAGTGACGGGACAGGGGTTCAGCCCCAGCATTTT
cdr3_aa: CASSDGTGVQPQHF

clone_size: -
v_call: TRBV28
d_call: TRBD1
j_call: TRBJ2-5
cdr3_nt: TGTGCCAGCAGCTTTCGGGACAGGGGACTTCAAGAGACCCAGTACTTC
cdr3_aa: CASSFRDRGLQETQYF

clone_size: -
v_call: TRBV6-5
d_call: -
j_call: TRBJ2-2
cdr3_nt: TGTGCCAGCAGCATAGCACAGGGTGTGAGGGAGCTGTTTTTT
cdr3_aa: CASSIAQGVRELFF

clone_size: -
v_call: TRBV27
d_call: TRBD1
j_call: TRBJ2-7
cdr3_nt: TGTGCCAGCAGTACAGGGGGCTGGGGCGAGCAGTACTTC
cdr3_aa: CASSTGGWGEQYF

clone_size: once
v_call: TRBV19
d_call: -
j_call: TRBJ1-2
cdr3_nt: TGTGCCAGTACCCAGATGGGGGGGAACGAGGGCTACACCTTC
cdr3_aa: CASTQMGGNEGYTF

clone_size: -
v_call: TRBV2
d_call: -
j_call: TRBJ1-3
cdr3_nt: TGTGCCAGCAGTGAAGACAGCACCTCTGGAAACACCATATATTTT
cdr3_aa: CASSEDSTSGNTIYF

clone_size: -
v_call: TRBV3-1/TRBV3-2
d_call: TRBD1
j_call: TRBJ2-7
cdr3_nt: TGTGCCAGCAGCTTCGGACAGGGATCCGAGCAGTACTTC
cdr3_aa: CASSFGQGSEQYF

clone_size: -
v_call: TRBV14
d_call: TRBD1
j_call: TRBJ1-4
cdr3_nt: TGTGCCGAGGCGGGACAGGGTTTCACACTGGACCAAATGGGGGAAAAACTGTTTTTT
cdr3_aa: CAEAGQGFTLDQMGEKLFF

clone_size: -
v_call: TRBV6-5
d_call: -
j_call: TRBJ1-1
cdr3_nt: TGTGCCAGCAGTAGAGGGACAATCCACACTGAAGCTTTCTTT
cdr3_aa: CASSRGTIHTEAFF

clone_size: -
v_call: TRBV24-1
d_call: -
j_call: TRBJ1-5
cdr3_nt: TGTGCCACCAGTGACCCGTATAGCAATCAGCCCCAGCATTTT
cdr3_aa: CATSDPYSNQPQHF

clone_size: -
v_call: TRBV29-1
d_call: -
j_call: TRBJ1-5
cdr3_nt: TGCAGCGTTGTAGAAGCTAACTCCAATCAGCCCCAGCATTTT
cdr3_aa: CSVVEANSNQPQHF

clone_size: -
v_call: TRBV12-3/TRBV12-4
d_call: -
j_call: TRBJ1-2
cdr3_nt: TGTGCCAGCAGTACTAGGGAAAATGGCTACACCTTC
cdr3_aa: CASSTRENGYTF

clone_size: -
v_call: TRBV2
d_call: TRBD1
j_call: TRBJ1-4
cdr3_nt: TGTGCCAGCAGTCGACAGGGGACTAATGAAAAACTGTTTTTT
cdr3_aa: CASSRQGTNEKLFF